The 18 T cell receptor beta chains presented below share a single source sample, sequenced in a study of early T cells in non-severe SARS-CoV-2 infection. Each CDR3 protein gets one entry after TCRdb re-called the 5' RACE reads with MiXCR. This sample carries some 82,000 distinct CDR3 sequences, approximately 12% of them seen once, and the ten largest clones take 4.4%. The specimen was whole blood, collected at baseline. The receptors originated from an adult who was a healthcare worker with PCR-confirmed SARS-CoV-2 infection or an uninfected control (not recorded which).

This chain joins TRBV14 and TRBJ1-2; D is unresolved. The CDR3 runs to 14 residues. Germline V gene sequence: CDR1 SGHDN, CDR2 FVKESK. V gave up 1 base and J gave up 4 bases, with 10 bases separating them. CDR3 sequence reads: CASSQVSATYGYTF. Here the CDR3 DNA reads TGTGCCAGCAGCCAAGTAAGCGCGACCTATGGCTACACCTTC.

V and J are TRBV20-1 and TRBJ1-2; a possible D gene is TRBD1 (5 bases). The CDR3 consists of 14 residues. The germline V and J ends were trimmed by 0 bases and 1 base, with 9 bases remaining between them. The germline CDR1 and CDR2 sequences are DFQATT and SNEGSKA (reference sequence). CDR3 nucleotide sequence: TGCAGTGCTAGAGATCGGGGCAGTAACTATGGCTACACCTTC. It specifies CSARDRGSNYGYTF.

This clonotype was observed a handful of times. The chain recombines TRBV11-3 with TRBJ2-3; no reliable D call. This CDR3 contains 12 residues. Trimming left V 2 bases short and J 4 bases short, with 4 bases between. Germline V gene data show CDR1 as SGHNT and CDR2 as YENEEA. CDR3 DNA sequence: TGTGCCAGCAGCTTAAGTCCAGATACGCAGTATTTT. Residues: CASSLSPDTQYF.

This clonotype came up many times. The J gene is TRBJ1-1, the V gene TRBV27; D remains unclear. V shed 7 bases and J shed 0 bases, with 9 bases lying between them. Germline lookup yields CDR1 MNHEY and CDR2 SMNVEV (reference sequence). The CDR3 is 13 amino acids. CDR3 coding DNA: TGTGCCAGCACCGATAATATGAACACTGAAGCTTTCTTT. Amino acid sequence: CASTDNMNTEAFF.

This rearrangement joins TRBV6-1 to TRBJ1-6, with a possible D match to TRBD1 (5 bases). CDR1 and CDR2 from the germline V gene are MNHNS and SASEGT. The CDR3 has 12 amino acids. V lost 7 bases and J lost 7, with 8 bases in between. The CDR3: CASNRSNSPLHF. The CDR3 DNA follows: TGTGCCAGCAACAGGTCAAATTCACCCCTCCACTTT.

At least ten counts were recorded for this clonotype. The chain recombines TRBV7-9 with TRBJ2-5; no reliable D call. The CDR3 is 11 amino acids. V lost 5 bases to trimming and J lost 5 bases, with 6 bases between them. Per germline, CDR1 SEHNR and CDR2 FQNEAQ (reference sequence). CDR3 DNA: TGTGCCAGCAGCCAGGCGGAGACCCAGTACTTC. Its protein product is CASSQAETQYF.

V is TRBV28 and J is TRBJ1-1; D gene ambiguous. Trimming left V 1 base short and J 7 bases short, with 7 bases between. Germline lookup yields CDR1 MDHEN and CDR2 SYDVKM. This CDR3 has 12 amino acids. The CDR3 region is CASSLFPGEAFF. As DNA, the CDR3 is TGTGCCAGCAGTTTATTTCCGGGTGAAGCTTTCTTT. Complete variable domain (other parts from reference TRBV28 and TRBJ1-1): DVKVTQSSRYLVKRTGEKVFLECVQDMDHENMFWYRQDPGLGLRLIYFSYDVKMKEKGDIPEGYSVSREKKERFSLILESASTNQTSMYLCASSLFPGEAFFGQGTRLTVV.

The DNA for the CDR3 is TGCGCCAGCAGCCCGACCGGGACACACGCCTCCTACGAGCAGTACTTC. This encodes CASSPTGTHASYEQYF. The chain combines TRBV5-1 with TRBJ2-7; tentatively, D is TRBD1 (6 bases). This CDR3 spans 16 amino acids. V was shortened by 4 bases and J by 0 bases, with 17 bases between the two germline ends. Germline-derived CDR1 and CDR2 are SGHRS and YFSETQ.

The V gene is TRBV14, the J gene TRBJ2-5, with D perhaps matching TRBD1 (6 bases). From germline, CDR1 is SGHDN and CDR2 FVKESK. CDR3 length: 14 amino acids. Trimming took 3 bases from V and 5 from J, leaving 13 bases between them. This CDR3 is CASSHLDSWETQYF. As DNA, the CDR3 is TGTGCCAGCAGCCACTTGGACAGTTGGGAGACCCAGTACTTC.

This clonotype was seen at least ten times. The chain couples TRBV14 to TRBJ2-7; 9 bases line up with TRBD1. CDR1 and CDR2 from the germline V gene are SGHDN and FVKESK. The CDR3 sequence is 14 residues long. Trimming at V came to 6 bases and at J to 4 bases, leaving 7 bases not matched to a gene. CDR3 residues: CASRPGTGQYEQYF. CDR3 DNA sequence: TGTGCCAGCAGACCCGGGACAGGGCAGTACGAGCAGTACTTC.

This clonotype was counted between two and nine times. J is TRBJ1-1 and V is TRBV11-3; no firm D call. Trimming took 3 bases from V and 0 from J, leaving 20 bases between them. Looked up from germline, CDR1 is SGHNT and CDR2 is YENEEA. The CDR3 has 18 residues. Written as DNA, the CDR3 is TGTGCCAGCAGCTTGGATCTGGGTTCTCGGCGCTTGAACACTGAAGCTTTCTTT. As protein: CASSLDLGSRRLNTEAFF.

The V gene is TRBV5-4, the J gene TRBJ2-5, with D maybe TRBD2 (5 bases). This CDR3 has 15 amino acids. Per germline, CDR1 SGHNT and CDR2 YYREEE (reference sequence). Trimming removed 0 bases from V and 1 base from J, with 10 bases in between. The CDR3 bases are TGTGCCAGCAGCTTGGTCGCGGGCCCCCAAGAGACCCAGTACTTC. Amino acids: CASSLVAGPQETQYF.

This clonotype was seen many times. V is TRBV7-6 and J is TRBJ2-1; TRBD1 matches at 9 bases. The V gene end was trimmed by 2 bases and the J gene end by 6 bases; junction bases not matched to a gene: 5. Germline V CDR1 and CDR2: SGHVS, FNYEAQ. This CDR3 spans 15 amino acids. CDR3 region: CASSLRGTGFNEQFF. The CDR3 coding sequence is TGTGCCAGCAGCTTAAGAGGGACAGGGTTCAATGAGCAGTTCTTC.

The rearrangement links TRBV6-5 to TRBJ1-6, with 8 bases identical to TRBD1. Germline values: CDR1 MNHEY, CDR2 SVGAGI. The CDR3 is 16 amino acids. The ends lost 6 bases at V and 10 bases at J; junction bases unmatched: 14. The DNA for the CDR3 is TGTGCCAGCAGCGAACTGGGACAGGAATACGGGTCACCCCTCCACTTT. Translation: CASSELGQEYGSPLHF.

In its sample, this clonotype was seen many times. The CDR3 spells CASSELDRAPGPLHF. The CDR3 DNA reads TGTGCCAGCAGCGAACTTGACAGGGCCCCGGGGCCCCTCCACTTT. V is TRBV9 and J is TRBJ1-6, with TRBD1 matching 7 bases. V lost 3 bases to trimming and J lost 13 bases; unmatched junction nucleotides: 13. This CDR3 is built from 15 residues. Per germline, CDR1 SGDLS and CDR2 YYNGEE.

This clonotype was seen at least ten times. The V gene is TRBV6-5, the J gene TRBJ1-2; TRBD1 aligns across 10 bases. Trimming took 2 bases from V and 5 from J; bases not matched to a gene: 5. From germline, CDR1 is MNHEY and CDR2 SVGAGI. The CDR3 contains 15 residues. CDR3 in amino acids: CASSYGPGQGYGYTF. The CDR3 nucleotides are TGTGCCAGCAGTTACGGTCCGGGACAGGGGTATGGCTACACCTTC.

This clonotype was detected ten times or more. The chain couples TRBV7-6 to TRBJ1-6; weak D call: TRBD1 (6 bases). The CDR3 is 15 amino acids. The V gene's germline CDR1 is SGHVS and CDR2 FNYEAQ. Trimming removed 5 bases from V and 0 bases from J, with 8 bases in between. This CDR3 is CASSPQGSYNSPLHF. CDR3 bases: TGTGCCAGCAGCCCACAGGGCTCCTATAATTCACCCCTCCACTTT. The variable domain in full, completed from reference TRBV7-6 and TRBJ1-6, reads GAGVSQSPRYKVTKRGQDVALRCDPISGHVSLYWYRQALGQGPEFLTYFNYEAQQDKSGLPNDRFSAERPEGSISTLTIQRTEQRDSAMYRCASSPQGSYNSPLHFGNGTRLTVT.

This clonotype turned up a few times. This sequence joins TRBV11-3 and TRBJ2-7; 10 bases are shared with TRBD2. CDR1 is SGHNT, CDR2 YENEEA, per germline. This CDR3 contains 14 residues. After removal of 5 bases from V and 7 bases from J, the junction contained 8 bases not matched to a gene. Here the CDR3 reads CASSPLAGFEEQYF. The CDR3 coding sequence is TGTGCCAGCAGCCCACTAGCGGGATTCGAAGAGCAGTACTTC.